The 5 T cell receptor beta chains below all came from one sample that was sequenced in a study of shared clonotypes between healthy human individuals. Terminally differentiated effector memory CD45RA+ cells were left out of the naive CD8 fraction, which was CD45RO-negative and positively selected for CCR7. The method was immunoSEQ multiplex PCR; TCRdb's version includes in-frame clones alone and lacks a portion of them. The table includes about 1,800,000 clones, about 95% detected once. The source material was naive CD8+ T cells sorted from blood. The origin of the receptors is a man aged 18 to 30 in good health.

The CDR3 DNA is TGTGCCAGCAGCTTACGACTAGCGGTCTACGAGCAGTACTTC. As protein: CASSLRLAVYEQYF. This rearrangement joins TRBV7-2 to TRBJ2-7; 9 positions agree with TRBD2. The CDR3 consists of 14 residues. V dropped 2 bases and J dropped 3; count of bases not matched to a gene: 2. The germline CDR1 and CDR2 sequences are SGHTA and FQGNSA.

V and J are TRBV4-3 and TRBJ2-1; 8 bases align to TRBD1. V shed 1 base, J shed 4 bases, and the junction held 3 bases outside the gene matches. The germline CDR1 and CDR2 sequences are LGHNA and YSLEER. The CDR3 consists of 15 residues. This chain's CDR3 is CASSQGTGLYNEQFF. Written as DNA, the CDR3 is TGCGCCAGCAGCCAAGGGACAGGGTTGTACAATGAGCAGTTCTTC.

The chain links TRBV6-5 to TRBJ2-1; D might be TRBD1 or TRBD2, each matching 5 bases. Germline V lookup: CDR1 MNHEY, CDR2 SVGAGI. CDR3 length: 13 amino acids. Deletions cut 0 bases from V and 12 bases from J, with 12 bases between. This CDR3 is CASSYSGELAQFF. CDR3 nucleotides: TGTGCCAGCAGTTACTCGGGGGAGCTGGCGCAGTTCTTC.

The chain links TRBV19 to TRBJ2-3; no clear D. The germline V and J ends were trimmed by 4 bases and 6 bases, with 5 bases remaining between them. CDR1 and CDR2 (germline): LNHDA, SQIVND (reference sequence). CDR3 size: 11 residues. This CDR3 is CASSTRDTQYF. Here the CDR3 DNA reads TGTGCCAGTAGTACTAGGGATACGCAGTATTTT.

This chain connects TRBV14 to TRBJ2-6; 9 bases are a match to TRBD1. With V trimmed by 1 base and J by 0 bases, 7 bases remained unmatched. CDR1 SGHDN and CDR2 FVKESK come from the germline V gene. This CDR3 is 19 amino acids long. The CDR3 nucleotides read TGTGCCAGCAGCCAAGGAACCGGGACAGGGAGCTCTGGGGCCAACGTCCTGACTTTC. Protein product: CASSQGTGTGSSGANVLTF.